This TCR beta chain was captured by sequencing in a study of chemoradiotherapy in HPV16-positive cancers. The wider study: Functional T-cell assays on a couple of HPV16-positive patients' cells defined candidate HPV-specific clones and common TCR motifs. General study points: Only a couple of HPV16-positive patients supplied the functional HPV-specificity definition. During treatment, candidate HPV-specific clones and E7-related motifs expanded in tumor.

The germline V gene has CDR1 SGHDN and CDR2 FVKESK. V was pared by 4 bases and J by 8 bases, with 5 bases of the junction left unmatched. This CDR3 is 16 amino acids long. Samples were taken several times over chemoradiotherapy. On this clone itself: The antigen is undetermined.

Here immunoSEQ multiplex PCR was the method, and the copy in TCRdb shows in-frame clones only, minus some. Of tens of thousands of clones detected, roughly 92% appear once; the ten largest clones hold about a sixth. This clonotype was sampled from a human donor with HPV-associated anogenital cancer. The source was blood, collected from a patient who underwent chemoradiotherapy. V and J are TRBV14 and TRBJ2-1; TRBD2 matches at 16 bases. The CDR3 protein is CASSPGLAGGPHEQFF. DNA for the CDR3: TGTGCCAGCAGCCCGGGACTAGCGGGAGGGCCGCATGAGCAGTTCTTC.